These 2 T cell receptor beta chains were sequenced from one sample in a study of T cells after yellow fever vaccination. TCRdb redid the calling of the 5' RACE reads with MiXCR, one entry per CDR3 protein. The top ten clones hold 15% to 20% of a sample with about 500,000 distinct CDR3 sequences, about 17% of them seen once. The source material was PBMCs, sampled around 5 days after the first yellow fever vaccination. The source is a man younger than 35 who received the YFV17D yellow fever vaccine.

This clonotype has a count of ten or more. This chain joins TRBV5-1 and TRBJ2-4; D ambiguous. The ends were cut back, 0 bases at V and 6 bases at J, with 7 bases in the middle. The germline CDR1 and CDR2 sequences are SGHRS and YFSETQ. CDR3 length: 13 amino acids. The CDR3 spells CASSLGWGNIQYF. Written as DNA, the CDR3 is TGCGCCAGCAGCTTGGGTTGGGGAAACATTCAGTACTTC.

J is TRBJ2-2 and V is TRBV7-3; tentative D call: TRBD1 (5 bases). The germline V gene has CDR1 SGHTA and CDR2 FQGTGA. Trimming removed 3 bases from V and 8 bases from J, with 13 bases in between. This CDR3 has 14 amino acids. The CDR3 nucleotides are TGTGCCAGCAGCTTTGACAGCCCCGGAGGGGAGCTGTTTTTT. Translated, it gives CASSFDSPGGELFF.